This T cell receptor beta chain was recorded in a study of PD-1 blockade in classical Hodgkin lymphoma. CDR3 size: 13 residues. In germline, CDR1 is SGHAT, CDR2 FQNNGV. Trimming left V 5 bases short and J 7 bases short, with 14 bases between. The protocol was immunoSEQ multiplex PCR, while the TCRdb copy is restricted to in-frame clones and leaves out a portion. The table records 75,000 to 100,000 clones, roughly 76% of them present only once. After autologous stem cell transplantation all patients relapsed, and prior brentuximab vedotin exposure differed between cohorts. The chain recombines TRBV11-2 with TRBJ1-2; D call uncertain. This TCR came from a human donor with classical Hodgkin lymphoma. Sequencing used peripheral blood mononuclear cells (PBMCs), obtained before the second cycle of nivolumab. CDR3 loop: CASSREGFGGYTF. CDR3 sequence (DNA): TGTGCCAGCAGCCGAGAGGGTTTCGGTGGCTACACCTTC.